This T cell receptor beta chain was recovered during a study of blood T cell repertoires in COVID-19. The table came from immunoSEQ multiplex PCR; TCRdb's copy has only in-frame clones and leaves some out. The profile shows some 90,000 clones, about 80% of them singletons. Sequencing was performed on peripheral blood. This receptor was obtained from a woman between 70 and 85 years old with acute or convalescent COVID-19.

CDR3 sequence (DNA): TGTGCCAGCAGCCAAGCAGGTCTAAACTCTGGAAACACCATATATTTT. This encodes CASSQAGLNSGNTIYF. J is TRBJ1-3 and V is TRBV14; D unclear. Germline CDR1 SGHDN, CDR2 FVKESK. V was trimmed by 1 base and J by 0 bases, leaving 10 bases between them. This CDR3 spans 16 amino acids.